Shown below are 15 T cell receptor beta chains from a single sample sequenced in a study of graft-versus-host responses after intestinal transplantation. Their target antigens are unknown. Repertoires were generated with immunoSEQ multiplex PCR, while TCRdb's copy carries only in-frame clones and drops some. This sample has over 100,000 clones, with 95% found just once. The sequencing here drew on unstimulated CD8+ T cells sorted from spleen or lymph node cells, taken before intestinal transplant. Source of these receptors: a human donor who received an intestinal transplant.

V is TRBV30 and J is TRBJ2-7; 7 bases map to TRBD1. This CDR3 spans 13 amino acids. CDR1 is GTSNPN, CDR2 SVGIG, per germline (reference sequence). This CDR3 reads CARGTDNFYEQYF. The CDR3 DNA is TGTGCACGAGGGACAGACAACTTCTACGAGCAGTACTTC.

The rearrangement links TRBV5-1 to TRBJ1-2; D call uncertain. This CDR3 is built from 12 residues. CDR1 is SGHRS and CDR2 is YFSETQ in the germline V gene. V was clipped by 0 bases and J by 3 bases, with 3 bases between them. The CDR3 DNA reads TGCGCCAGCAGCTTGGGCGACTATGGCTACACCTTC. Its translation is CASSLGDYGYTF.

The chain is built from TRBV4-3 and TRBJ2-1; D not resolved. The CDR3 sequence is 15 residues long. The V gene lost 1 base and the J gene lost 5 bases, with 12 bases spanning the gap. From germline, CDR1 is LGHNA and CDR2 YSLEER. For the CDR3, the DNA is TGCGCCAGCAGCCAAGTACAGAGGCCAGACAATGAGCAGTTCTTC. Its protein product is CASSQVQRPDNEQFF.

The J gene is TRBJ1-1, the V gene TRBV2; the D is unclear. Germline lookup yields CDR1 SNHLY and CDR2 FYNNEI. The V and J ends lost 7 bases and 8 bases respectively, with 17 bases between them. This CDR3 spans 13 amino acids. CDR3 coding DNA: TGTGCCAGCATCCCCACCGTAAGACGGGAAGCTTTCTTT. This translates into CASIPTVRREAFF.

Comments on this clone: The same CDR3 arises from other DNA sequences in this sample as well. V gene TRBV9 combines with J gene TRBJ2-7, with 9 bases lining up with TRBD1. In germline, CDR1 is SGDLS, CDR2 YYNGEE. The CDR3 runs to 14 residues. Trimming removed 8 bases from V and 5 bases from J; junction bases left unmatched: 11. This CDR3 reads CASSPTGGNHEQYF. Written as DNA, the CDR3 is TGTGCCAGTAGCCCCACAGGGGGCAATCACGAGCAGTACTTC.

The genes are TRBV7-9 and TRBJ2-3; 9 bases map to TRBD1. The CDR3 extends over 15 amino acids. The germline gives CDR1 SEHNR, CDR2 FQNEAQ (reference sequence). After removal of 4 bases from V and 6 bases from J, the junction contained 8 bases not matched to a gene. In DNA, the CDR3 is TGTGCCAGCAGCTCAGACCGGGACAGGGTTGATACGCAGTATTTT. Translated: CASSSDRDRVDTQYF.

The chain recombines TRBV5-6 with TRBJ2-7; D not resolved. V was pared by 6 bases and J by 3 bases, with 16 bases between. The CDR3 is 14 amino acids. The V gene's germline CDR1 is SGHDT and CDR2 YYEEEE. CDR3 bases: TGTGCCAGCACATTGACTTCACTCAGCTACGAGCAGTACTTC. Translated: CASTLTSLSYEQYF.

This rearrangement joins TRBV4-1 to TRBJ1-1; TRBD1 might be the D (5 bases). Trimming stripped 2 bases from V and 11 bases from J, with 24 bases between. The CDR3 totals 16 residues. Germline V CDR1 and CDR2: MGHRA, YSYEKL. CDR3 coding DNA: TGCGCCAGCAGCCAAAGGATCGGACCTCGCCGGGACCCCGCTTTCTTT. Protein product: CASSQRIGPRRDPAFF.

Note on this clone: Other DNA sequences from this sample encode an identical CDR3 as well. This chain links TRBV9 with TRBJ2-3; 7 positions match TRBD2. Trimming removed 2 bases from V and 1 base from J; junction bases left unmatched: 4. This CDR3 is built from 15 residues. The germline CDR1 and CDR2 sequences are SGDLS and YYNGEE. This chain's CDR3 is CASSVGGRGTDTQYF. DNA for the CDR3: TGTGCCAGCAGCGTGGGCGGGAGAGGCACAGATACGCAGTATTTT.

This chain joins TRBV7-9 and TRBJ1-1, with 12 bases matching TRBD1. Germline V gene sequence: CDR1 SEHNR, CDR2 FQNEAQ (reference sequence). V shed 4 bases and J 3 bases; nucleotides not matched to a gene: 3. This CDR3 has 15 residues. CDR3 sequence reads: CASSSGTGGDTEAFF. In DNA form, the CDR3 reads TGTGCCAGCAGCTCCGGGACAGGGGGCGACACTGAAGCTTTCTTT. The full variable domain, rest sourced from reference TRBV7-9 and TRBJ1-1, is DTGVSQNPRHKITKRGQNVTFRCDPISEHNRLYWYRQTLGQGPEFLTYFQNEAQLEKSRLLSDRFSAERPKGSFSTLEIQRTEQGDSAMYLCASSSGTGGDTEAFFGQGTRLTVV.

V and J are TRBV5-4 and TRBJ1-2; D not resolved. This CDR3 is 13 amino acids long. Germline CDR1 and CDR2: SGHNT and YYREEE (reference sequence). Trimming took 2 bases from V and 3 from J, leaving 8 bases between them. The DNA for the CDR3 is TGTGCCAGCAGCTTAACTGACTACTATGGCTACACCTTC. It translates to CASSLTDYYGYTF.

This chain connects TRBV29-1 to TRBJ1-4, with 7 bases fitting TRBD1. The CDR3 contains 15 residues. The V segment lost 6 bases and the J segment 7 bases; nucleotides outside the gene matches: 14. Germline V gives CDR1 SQVTM, CDR2 ANQGSEA. CDR3 sequence: CSVAERSGGPEKLFF. CDR3 sequence (DNA): TGCAGCGTAGCCGAAAGGTCAGGGGGACCTGAAAAACTGTTTTTT.

The CDR3 DNA reads TGTGCCAGCCTTATTGGGGGACTAGGCAGCAATCAGCCCCAGCATTTT. Protein sequence: CASLIGGLGSNQPQHF. The gene calls are TRBV2 and TRBJ1-5; tentatively, D is TRBD1 (5 bases). Trimming removed 8 bases at V and 1 base at J, with 18 bases between. Germline lookup yields CDR1 SNHLY and CDR2 FYNNEI. The CDR3 length is 16 residues.

The V gene is TRBV10-3, the J gene TRBJ2-5, with a tentative D call TRBD1 (5 bases). Germline CDR1 and CDR2: ENHRY and SYGVKD. CDR3 length: 15 amino acids. Trimming left V 2 bases short and J 12 bases short, with 22 bases between. The CDR3 DNA reads as TGTGCCATCAGTGAGGCCGGACACTACCCCCCATCGGAGTACTTC. This translates into CAISEAGHYPPSEYF.

By sample share, this clone is large (0.1 to 1%). This chain links TRBV19 with TRBJ1-1; unclear D gene. V lost 3 bases and J 1 base, leaving 9 bases between the germline ends. Germline V CDR1 and CDR2: LNHDA, SQIVND (reference sequence). The CDR3 has 14 amino acids. CDR3 protein: CASSIRMGNTEAFF. The CDR3 DNA is TGTGCCAGTAGTATTCGGATGGGGAACACTGAAGCTTTCTTT. Based on the CDR3 plus reference TRBV19 and TRBJ1-1, the full variable domain is DGGITQSPKYLFRKEGQNVTLSCEQNLNHDAMYWYRQDPGQGLRLIYYSQIVNDFQKGDIAEGYSVSREKKESFPLTVTSAQKNPTAFYLCASSIRMGNTEAFFGQGTRLTVV.